These T cell receptor beta chains were read from a single sample in a study of blood T cell repertoires in COVID-19. Produced via immunoSEQ multiplex PCR; TCRdb's table is partial and in-frame only. The table shows 200,000 or so clones, with roughly three quarters occurring only once. Sequenced: peripheral blood. These receptors were taken from a man aged 55 to 70 with active or convalescent COVID-19. The CDR3 runs from the conserved cysteine through the conserved F or W. D genes are given only for firm matches. Size tells how often a clone was seen (once, few, many) or the class of an expanded clone, and some rows leave it out.

V gene	D gene	CDR3 length	J gene	clone size	CDR3 protein	CDR3 DNA
TRBV7-3	.	14	TRBJ2-7	.	CASRLTALSYEQYF	TGTGCCAGCAGACTGACAGCCCTCTCCTACGAGCAGTACTTC
TRBV24-1	TRBD1	15	TRBJ1-5	once	CATSDSTRGNQPQHF	TGTGCCACCAGTGACTCCACCAGGGGGAATCAGCCCCAGCATTTT
TRBV27	.	15	TRBJ1-5	.	CASSLREASNQPQHF	TGTGCCAGCAGTTTAAGGGAGGCTAGCAATCAGCCCCAGCATTTT
TRBV18	TRBD2	14	TRBJ2-2	once	CASSQTSGTGELFF	TGTGCCAGCTCGCAGACTAGCGGGACCGGGGAGCTGTTTTTT
TRBV4-1	TRBD2	18	TRBJ2-6	.	CASSQVAGGPMGANVLTF	TGCGCCAGCAGCCAAGTGGCGGGAGGGCCGATGGGGGCCAACGTCCTGACTTTC
TRBV30	TRBD1	15	TRBJ1-3	.	CAYGTGLNSGNTIYF	TGTGCCTACGGGACAGGGCTTAACTCTGGAAACACCATATATTTT
TRBV12-3/TRBV12-4	.	12	TRBJ1-5	.	CASSSFDQPQHF	TGTGCCAGCAGTTCCTTCGATCAGCCCCAGCATTTT
TRBV20-1	TRBD2	16	TRBJ2-1	.	CSASGMGLGLYNEQFF	TGCAGTGCTAGTGGAATGGGACTAGGTTTATACAATGAGCAGTTCTTC
TRBV1	.	16	TRBJ2-1	.	CTSSQDKGLAHNEQFF	TGCACCAGCAGCCAAGATAAGGGACTAGCGCACAATGAGCAGTTCTTC
TRBV12-3/TRBV12-4	TRBD1	13	TRBJ1-5	.	CASRGTGDQPQHF	TGTGCCAGCAGGGGGACAGGGGATCAGCCCCAGCATTTT
TRBV28	TRBD1	14	TRBJ2-1	.	CASRPGQGWGEQFF	TGTGCCAGCAGACCAGGACAGGGTTGGGGTGAGCAGTTCTTC
TRBV7-9	.	13	TRBJ1-1	.	CASSLAEGTEAFF	TGTGCCAGCAGCTTAGCGGAGGGGACTGAAGCTTTCTTT
TRBV7-3	.	13	TRBJ2-1	.	CASSPRLLNEQFF	TGTGCCAGCAGCCCTCGACTCCTGAATGAGCAGTTCTTC
TRBV5-5	.	14	TRBJ2-7	.	CASSLVDRPHEQYF	TGTGCCAGCAGCTTGGTCGACAGACCCCACGAGCAGTACTTC
TRBV29-1	TRBD1	12	TRBJ1-1	.	CSGQGVSSEAFF	TGCAGCGGACAGGGGGTCAGCTCTGAAGCTTTCTTT
TRBV2	TRBD1	13	TRBJ1-1	.	CASKVRGLTEAFF	TGTGCCAGCAAAGTCAGGGGGTTGACTGAAGCTTTCTTT
TRBV6-5	.	15	TRBJ2-1	.	CASSYGIRRGNEQFF	TGTGCCAGCAGTTACGGAATCCGGAGGGGCAATGAGCAGTTCTTC
TRBV24-1	TRBD1	16	TRBJ2-3	.	CATSDQDRVETDTQYF	TGTGCCACCAGTGATCAAGACAGGGTAGAGACAGATACGCAGTATTTT
TRBV27	.	15	TRBJ2-4	.	CASSGGAGAKNIQYF	TGTGCCAGCAGTGGAGGAGCGGGAGCCAAAAACATTCAGTACTTC
TRBV4-3	TRBD1	14	TRBJ1-2	.	CASSQDHRGYGYTF	TGCGCCAGCAGCCAAGACCACAGGGGCTATGGCTACACCTTC
TRBV19	.	16	TRBJ1-3	.	CASSQDSSSSGNTIYF	TGTGCCAGTAGTCAGGACAGTTCAAGCTCTGGAAACACCATATATTTT
TRBV5-1	.	13	TRBJ1-1	.	CASSLARDTEAFF	TGCGCCAGCAGCCTCGCCAGGGACACTGAAGCTTTCTTT
TRBV2	.	13	TRBJ2-7	.	CASSERLTYEQYF	TGTGCCAGCAGCGAACGACTAACCTACGAGCAGTACTTC
TRBV28	TRBD1	15	TRBJ1-2	.	CASSLSGQGPHGYTF	TGTGCCAGCAGTTTGTCCGGACAGGGGCCGCATGGCTACACCTTC
TRBV9	TRBD2	15	TRBJ2-5	.	CASSASGGPEETQYF	TGTGCCAGCAGCGCAAGCGGGGGGCCCGAAGAGACCCAGTACTTC
TRBV30	.	14	TRBJ1-5	medium-sized	CAWSGGDSNQPQHF	TGTGCCTGGAGTGGGGGGGATAGCAATCAGCCCCAGCATTTT
TRBV2	.	15	TRBJ2-3	.	CASSFRRGPTDTQYF	TGTGCCAGCAGTTTTCGCAGGGGTCCCACAGATACGCAGTATTTT
TRBV7-2	TRBD1	16	TRBJ1-5	.	CASSLHGQGANQPQHF	TGTGCCAGCAGCTTACACGGGCAGGGGGCCAATCAGCCCCAGCATTTT
TRBV29-1	TRBD1	14	TRBJ2-7	few	CSVSRTGLTYEQYF	TGCAGCGTTTCACGGACAGGGCTAACCTACGAGCAGTACTTC
TRBV9	.	12	TRBJ2-5	.	CASSVVGGTQYF	TGTGCCAGCAGCGTAGTAGGGGGGACCCAGTACTTC
TRBV6-6	.	15	TRBJ1-3	.	CASSPGGISGNTIYF	TGTGCCAGTTCCCCCGGGGGGATCTCTGGAAACACCATATATTTT
TRBV24-1	TRBD1	13	TRBJ1-2	.	CATSDGDSKGYTF	TGTGCCACCAGTGACGGGGACAGTAAGGGCTACACCTTC
TRBV27	.	14	TRBJ1-1	.	CASKSGGRNTEAFF	TGTGCCAGCAAAAGTGGTGGGAGGAACACTGAAGCTTTCTTT
TRBV28	TRBD2	15	TRBJ2-7	.	CASRSPGLAGYEQYF	TGTGCCAGCCGGTCCCCGGGACTAGCGGGTTACGAGCAGTACTTC
TRBV19	TRBD2	14	TRBJ2-2	.	CASSRLAGGGELFF	TGTGCCAGTAGTCGACTAGCGGGAGGCGGGGAGCTGTTTTTT
TRBV4-1	.	15	TRBJ1-2	many	CASSQDHSFNYGYTF	TGCGCCAGCAGCCAAGACCACAGCTTTAACTATGGCTACACCTTC
TRBV9	.	13	TRBJ1-2	.	CASSVAQGGGYTF	TGTGCCAGCAGCGTAGCACAGGGTGGTGGCTACACCTTC
TRBV15	.	14	TRBJ2-7	.	CATSRGGGLYEQYF	TGTGCCACCAGCAGAGGAGGAGGTCTCTACGAGCAGTACTTC
TRBV27	TRBD1	13	TRBJ2-7	.	CASCRDRGDEQYF	TGTGCCAGTTGCCGGGACAGGGGCGACGAGCAGTACTTC
TRBV28	.	13	TRBJ2-7	.	CATDSTGSYEQYF	TGTGCCACCGACTCAACAGGGTCCTACGAGCAGTACTTC
TRBV3-1/TRBV3-2	TRBD1	13	TRBJ2-5	once	CASSQTGGETQYF	TGTGCCAGCAGCCAGACAGGGGGAGAGACCCAGTACTTC
TRBV19	TRBD2	14	TRBJ2-7	.	CASSLTSGISEQYF	TGTGCCAGTAGTCTGACTAGCGGGATCTCCGAGCAGTACTTC
TRBV6-4	.	14	TRBJ1-1	.	CASRRTGMNTEAFF	TGTGCCAGCCGGCGAACAGGGATGAACACTGAAGCTTTCTTT
TRBV6-6	TRBD1	15	TRBJ1-1	.	CASIRDRARNTEAFF	TGTGCCAGCATCCGCGACAGGGCGCGGAACACTGAAGCTTTCTTT
TRBV28	TRBD1	16	TRBJ1-1	once	CASRVVGQGLITEAFF	TGTGCCAGCAGAGTCGTGGGACAGGGGCTAATTACTGAAGCTTTCTTT
TRBV3-1/TRBV3-2	.	17	TRBJ1-4	.	CASSPSPGTPTNEKLFF	TGTGCCAGCAGCCCCTCACCCGGGACACCAACTAATGAAAAACTGTTTTTT
TRBV2	.	14	TRBJ2-7	.	CASSEEASVIQQYF	TGTGCCAGCAGTGAAGAGGCTAGCGTCATTCAGCAGTACTTC
TRBV28	.	17	TRBJ1-2	.	CASSFPGTPALFRGYTF	TGTGCCAGCAGTTTTCCCGGGACTCCTGCTCTTTTTAGGGGCTACACCTTC
TRBV20-1	.	11	TRBJ2-5	.	CSARDRETQYF	TGCAGTGCTAGAGATCGGGAGACCCAGTACTTC
TRBV11-2	TRBD2	15	TRBJ2-7	.	CASSVTSSGNYEQYF	TGTGCCAGCAGTGTAACATCTAGCGGGAACTACGAGCAGTACTTC
TRBV2	.	13	TRBJ1-5	.	CASSEARQGEQHF	TGTGCCAGCAGTGAAGCGCGGCAGGGCGAGCAGCATTTT
TRBV18	TRBD1	14	TRBJ2-7	.	CASSIGTGSYEQYF	TGTGCCAGCTCCATCGGGACAGGGTCCTACGAGCAGTACTTC
TRBV4-3	TRBD2	19	TRBJ2-1	.	CASSQDLGLAGVGYNEQFF	TGCGCCAGCAGCCAAGATCTCGGACTAGCGGGAGTAGGCTACAATGAGCAGTTCTTC
TRBV28	TRBD2	14	TRBJ2-7	.	CASRELAGVSEQYF	TGTGCCAGCAGGGAGCTAGCGGGAGTGTCGGAGCAGTACTTC
TRBV19	TRBD1	15	TRBJ2-7	.	CASSFKPGQGDEQYF	TGTGCCAGTAGTTTTAAACCGGGACAGGGGGACGAGCAGTACTTC